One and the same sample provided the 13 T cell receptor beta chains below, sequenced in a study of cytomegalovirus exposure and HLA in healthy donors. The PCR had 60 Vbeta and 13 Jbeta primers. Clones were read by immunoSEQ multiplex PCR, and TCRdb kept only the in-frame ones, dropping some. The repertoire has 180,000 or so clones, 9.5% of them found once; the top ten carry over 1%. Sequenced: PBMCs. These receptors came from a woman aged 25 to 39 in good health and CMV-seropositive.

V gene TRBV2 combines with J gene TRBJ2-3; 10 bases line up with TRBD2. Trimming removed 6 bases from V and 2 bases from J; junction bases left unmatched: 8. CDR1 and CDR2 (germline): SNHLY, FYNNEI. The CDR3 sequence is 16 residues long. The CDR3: CASRLIAGGVTDTQYF. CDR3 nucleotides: TGTGCCAGCAGGCTCATAGCGGGAGGAGTCACAGATACGCAGTATTTT.

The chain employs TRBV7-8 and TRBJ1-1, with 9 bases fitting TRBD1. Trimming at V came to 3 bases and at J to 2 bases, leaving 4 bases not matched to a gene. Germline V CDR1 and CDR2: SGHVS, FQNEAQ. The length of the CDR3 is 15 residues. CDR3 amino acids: CASSFYRGHNTEAFF. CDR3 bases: TGTGCCAGCAGCTTTTACAGGGGGCATAACACTGAAGCTTTCTTT.

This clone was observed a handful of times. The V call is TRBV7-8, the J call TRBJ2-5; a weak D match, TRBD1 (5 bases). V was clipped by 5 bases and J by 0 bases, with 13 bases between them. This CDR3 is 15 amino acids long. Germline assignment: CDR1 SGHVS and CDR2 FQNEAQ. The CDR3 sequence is CASSPRWGYQETQYF. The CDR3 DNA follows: TGTGCCAGCAGCCCCCGTTGGGGCTACCAAGAGACCCAGTACTTC.

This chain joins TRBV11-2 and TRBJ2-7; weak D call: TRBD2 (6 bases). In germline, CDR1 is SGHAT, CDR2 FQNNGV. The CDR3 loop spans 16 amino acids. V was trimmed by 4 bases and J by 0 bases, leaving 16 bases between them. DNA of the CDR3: TGTGCCAGCAGCTCAAGTATGGCTAGCGCCTCCTACGAGCAGTACTTC. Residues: CASSSSMASASYEQYF.

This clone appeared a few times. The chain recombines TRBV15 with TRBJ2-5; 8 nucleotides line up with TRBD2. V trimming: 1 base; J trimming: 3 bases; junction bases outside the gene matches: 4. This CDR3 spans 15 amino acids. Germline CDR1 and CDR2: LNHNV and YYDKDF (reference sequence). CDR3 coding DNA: TGTGCCACCAGCAGAGGAACTAGCGGAAAAGAGACCCAGTACTTC. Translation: CATSRGTSGKETQYF. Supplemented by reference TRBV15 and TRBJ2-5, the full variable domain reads DAMVIQNPRYQVTQFGKPVTLSCSQTLNHNVMYWYQQKSSQAPKLLFHYYDKDFNNEADTPDNFQSRRPNTSFCFLDIRSPGLGDTAMYLCATSRGTSGKETQYFGPGTRLLVL.

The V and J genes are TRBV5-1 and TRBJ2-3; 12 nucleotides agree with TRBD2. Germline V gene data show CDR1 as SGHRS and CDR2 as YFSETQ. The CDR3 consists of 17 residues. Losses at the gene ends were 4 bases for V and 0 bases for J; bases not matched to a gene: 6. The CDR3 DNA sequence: TGCGCCAGCAGCGGGGGACTAGCGGGCGCTAGCACAGATACGCAGTATTTT. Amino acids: CASSGGLAGASTDTQYF.

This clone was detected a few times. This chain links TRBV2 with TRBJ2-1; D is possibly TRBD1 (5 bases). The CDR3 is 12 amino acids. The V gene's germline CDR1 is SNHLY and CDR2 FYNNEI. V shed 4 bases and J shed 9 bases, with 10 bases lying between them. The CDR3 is CASSAQGSEQFF. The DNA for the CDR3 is TGTGCCAGCAGTGCCCAGGGTAGTGAGCAGTTCTTC.

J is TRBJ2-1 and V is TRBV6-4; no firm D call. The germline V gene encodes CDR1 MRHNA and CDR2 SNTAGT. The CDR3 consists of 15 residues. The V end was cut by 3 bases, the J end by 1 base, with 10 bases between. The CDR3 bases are TGTGCCAGCAGTGAGGTGGGCCTTTCCTACAATGAGCAGTTCTTC. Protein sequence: CASSEVGLSYNEQFF.

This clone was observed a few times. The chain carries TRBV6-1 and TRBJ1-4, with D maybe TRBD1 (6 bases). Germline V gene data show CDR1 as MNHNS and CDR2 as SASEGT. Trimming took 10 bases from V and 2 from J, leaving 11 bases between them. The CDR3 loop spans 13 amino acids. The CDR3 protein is CATRGATNEKLFF. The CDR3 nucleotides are TGTGCCACCAGGGGAGCGACTAATGAAAAACTGTTTTTT.

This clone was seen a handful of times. The CDR3 DNA sequence: TGTGCCAGCAGTGAGACAGCTAACTATGGCTACACCTTC. Translating it yields CASSETANYGYTF. The V and J genes are TRBV2 and TRBJ1-2, with a weak D call TRBD1 (5 bases). Germline V gives CDR1 SNHLY, CDR2 FYNNEI. The ends were cut back, 3 bases at V and 0 bases at J, with 5 bases in the middle. The CDR3 extends over 13 amino acids. Using reference TRBV2 and TRBJ1-2 for the parts outside the CDR3, the full variable domain is EPEVTQTPSHQVTQMGQEVILRCVPISNHLYFYWYRQILGQKVEFLVSFYNNEISEKSEIFDDQFSVERPDGSNFTLKIRSTKLEDSAMYFCASSETANYGYTFGSGTRLTVV.

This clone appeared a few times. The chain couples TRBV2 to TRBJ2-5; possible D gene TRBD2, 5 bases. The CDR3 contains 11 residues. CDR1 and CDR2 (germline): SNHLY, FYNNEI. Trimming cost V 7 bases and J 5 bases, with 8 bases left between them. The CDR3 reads CASNERETQYF. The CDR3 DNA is TGTGCCAGCAATGAGCGGGAGACCCAGTACTTC.

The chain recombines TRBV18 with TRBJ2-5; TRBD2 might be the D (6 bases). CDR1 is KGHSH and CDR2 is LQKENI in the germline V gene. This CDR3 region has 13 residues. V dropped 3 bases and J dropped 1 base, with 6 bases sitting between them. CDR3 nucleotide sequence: TGTGCCAGCTCACCGGGACTCCAAGAGACCCAGTACTTC. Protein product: CASSPGLQETQYF.

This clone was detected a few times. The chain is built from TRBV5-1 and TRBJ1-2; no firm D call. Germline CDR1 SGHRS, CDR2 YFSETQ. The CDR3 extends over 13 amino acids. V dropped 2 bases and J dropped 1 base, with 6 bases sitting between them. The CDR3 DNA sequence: TGCGCCAGCAGCTTCGGGGATAACTATGGCTACACCTTC. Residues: CASSFGDNYGYTF.